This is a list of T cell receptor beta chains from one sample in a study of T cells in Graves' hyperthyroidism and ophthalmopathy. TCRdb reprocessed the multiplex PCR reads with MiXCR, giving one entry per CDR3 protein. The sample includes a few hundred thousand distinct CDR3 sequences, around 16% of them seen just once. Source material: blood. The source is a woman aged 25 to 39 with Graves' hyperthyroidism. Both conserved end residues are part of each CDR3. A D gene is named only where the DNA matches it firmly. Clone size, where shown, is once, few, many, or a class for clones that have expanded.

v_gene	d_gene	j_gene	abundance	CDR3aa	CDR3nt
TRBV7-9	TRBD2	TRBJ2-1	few	CASSPVAGGTYNEQFF	TGTGCCAGCAGCCCGGTAGCGGGAGGTACCTACAATGAGCAGTTCTTC
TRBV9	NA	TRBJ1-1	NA	CASAGTQNTEAFF	TGTGCCAGCGCGGGGACACAGAACACTGAAGCTTTCTTT
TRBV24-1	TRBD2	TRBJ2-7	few	CATSEGTSGLTGEQYF	TGTGCCACCAGTGAGGGTACTAGCGGCCTTACGGGGGAGCAGTACTTC
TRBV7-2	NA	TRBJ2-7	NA	CASSQTTDLVYEQYF	TGCGCCAGCAGCCAAACAACCGATCTCGTCTACGAGCAGTACTTC
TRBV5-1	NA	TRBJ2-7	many	CASSLGNVYEQYF	TGCGCCAGCAGCTTGGGTAATGTCTACGAGCAGTACTTC
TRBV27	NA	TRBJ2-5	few	CASSLSGPQGGQTQYF	TGTGCCAGCAGTTTGTCCGGGCCCCAGGGAGGTCAGACCCAGTACTTC
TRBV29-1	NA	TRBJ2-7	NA	CSARIRGYEQYF	TGCAGCGCCAGGATCAGGGGTTACGAGCAGTACTTC
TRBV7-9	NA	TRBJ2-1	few	CAGSLALGTLSYNEQFF	TGTGCCGGCAGCTTAGCGCTCGGGACTCTTTCCTACAATGAGCAGTTCTTC
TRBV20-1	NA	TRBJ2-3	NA	CSVELSTDTQYF	TGCAGTGTGGAACTAAGCACAGATACGCAGTATTTT
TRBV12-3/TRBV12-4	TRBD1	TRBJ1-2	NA	CASSYRDSLYGYTF	TGTGCCAGCAGTTACCGGGACAGCCTCTATGGCTACACCTTC
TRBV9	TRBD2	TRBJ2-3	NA	CASSVTGLAVDTQYF	TGTGCCAGCAGCGTAACTGGACTAGCGGTAGATACGCAGTATTTT
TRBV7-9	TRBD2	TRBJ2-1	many	CASSQRLAGGNEQFF	TGTGCCAGCAGCCAACGACTAGCGGGAGGCAATGAGCAGTTCTTC
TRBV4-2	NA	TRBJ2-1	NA	CASSKRANYNEQFF	TGTGCCAGCAGCAAGCGGGCCAACTACAATGAGCAGTTCTTC
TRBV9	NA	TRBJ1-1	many	CASSAGTVGEAFF	TGTGCCAGCAGCGCAGGGACGGTCGGGGAAGCTTTCTTT
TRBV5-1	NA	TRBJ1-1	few	CASSLDKLQGTEAFF	TGCGCCAGCAGCTTGGATAAGCTCCAGGGCACTGAAGCTTTCTTT
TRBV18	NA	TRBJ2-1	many	CASSPQSSVNNEQFF	TGTGCCAGCTCACCACAGTCTAGCGTAAACAATGAGCAGTTCTTC